This TCR beta chain is from a study of Ad26.COV2.S vaccination and SARS-CoV-2 variants. Background on the study: Ad26.COV2.S, an intramuscular injection, was given once or twice 56 days apart. Study-level results: TCR breadth and depth estimates may have understated total T cell responses.

Assay: immunoSEQ multiplex PCR; the TCRdb copy retains only in-frame clones and omits some. The table includes 440,000 or so clones, 89% detected once. V shed 7 bases and J shed 1 base, with 14 bases lying between them. The V gene's germline CDR1 is WNHNN and CDR2 SYGVQD (reference sequence). The CDR3 extends over 15 amino acids. About this clone itself: Its target is unknown.

Described treatment: 15 to 20 received Ad26.COV2.S at low or high dose, single or two shots; 5 received placebo; per-sample allocation not given. Sampling took place 63 days after the first vaccine or placebo injection. Donation was by an adult aged 18-55 years who was in Boston. The administered vaccine (an Ad26 vector) expressed Wuhan-strain SARS-CoV-2 spike. The specimen comprised peripheral blood, sampled in a trial of Ad26.COV2.S vaccine versus placebo. The gene calls are TRBV10-1 and TRBJ1-5, with D unclear. The source of this sequence is a person aged 18-65 years who received the Ad26.COV2.S COVID-19 vaccine or a placebo. Here the CDR3 reads CASMPEDGSNQPQHF. In nucleotides, the CDR3 is TGCGCCAGCATGCCCGAGGACGGGAGCAATCAGCCCCAGCATTTT.